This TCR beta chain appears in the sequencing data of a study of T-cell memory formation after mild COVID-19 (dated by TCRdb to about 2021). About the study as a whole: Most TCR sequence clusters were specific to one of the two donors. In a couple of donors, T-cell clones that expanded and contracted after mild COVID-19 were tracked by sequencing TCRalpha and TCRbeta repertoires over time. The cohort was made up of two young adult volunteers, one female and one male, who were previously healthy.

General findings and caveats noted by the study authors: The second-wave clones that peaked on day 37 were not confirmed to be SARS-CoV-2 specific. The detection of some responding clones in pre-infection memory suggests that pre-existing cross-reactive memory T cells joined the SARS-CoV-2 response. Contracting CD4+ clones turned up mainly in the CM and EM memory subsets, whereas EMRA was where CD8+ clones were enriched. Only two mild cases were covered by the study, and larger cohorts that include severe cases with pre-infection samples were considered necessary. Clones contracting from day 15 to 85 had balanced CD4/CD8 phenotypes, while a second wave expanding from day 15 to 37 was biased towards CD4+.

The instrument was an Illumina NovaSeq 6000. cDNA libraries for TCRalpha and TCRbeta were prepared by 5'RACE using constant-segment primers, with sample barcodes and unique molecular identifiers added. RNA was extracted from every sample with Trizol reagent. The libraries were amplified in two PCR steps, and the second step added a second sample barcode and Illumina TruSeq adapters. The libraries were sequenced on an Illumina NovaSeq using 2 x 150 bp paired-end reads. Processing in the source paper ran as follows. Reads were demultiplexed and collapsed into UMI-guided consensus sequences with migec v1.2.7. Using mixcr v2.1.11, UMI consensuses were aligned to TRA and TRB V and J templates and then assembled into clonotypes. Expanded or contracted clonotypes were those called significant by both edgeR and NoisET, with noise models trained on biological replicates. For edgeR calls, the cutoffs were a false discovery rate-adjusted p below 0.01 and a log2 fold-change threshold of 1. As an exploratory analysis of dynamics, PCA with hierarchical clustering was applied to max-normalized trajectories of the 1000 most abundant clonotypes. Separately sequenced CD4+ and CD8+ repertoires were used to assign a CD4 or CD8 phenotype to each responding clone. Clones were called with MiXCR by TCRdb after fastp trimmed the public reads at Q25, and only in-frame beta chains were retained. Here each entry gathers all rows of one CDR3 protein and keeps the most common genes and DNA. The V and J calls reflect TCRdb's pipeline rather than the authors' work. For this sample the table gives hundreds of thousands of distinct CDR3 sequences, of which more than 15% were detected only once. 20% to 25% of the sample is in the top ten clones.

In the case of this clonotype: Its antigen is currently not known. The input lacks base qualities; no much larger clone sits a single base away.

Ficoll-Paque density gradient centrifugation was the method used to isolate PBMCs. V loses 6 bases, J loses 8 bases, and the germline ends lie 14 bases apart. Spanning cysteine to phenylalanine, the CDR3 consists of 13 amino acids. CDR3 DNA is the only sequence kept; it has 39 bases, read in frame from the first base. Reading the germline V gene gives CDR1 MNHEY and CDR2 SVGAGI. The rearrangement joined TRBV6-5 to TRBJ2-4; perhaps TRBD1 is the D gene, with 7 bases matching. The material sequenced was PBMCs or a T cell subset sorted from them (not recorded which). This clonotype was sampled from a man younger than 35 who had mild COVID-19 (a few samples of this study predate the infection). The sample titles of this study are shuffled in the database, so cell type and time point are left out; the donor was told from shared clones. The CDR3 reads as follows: CASSHRRGDIQYF. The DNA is TGTGCCAGCAGCCACCGCAGGGGGGACATTCAGTACTTC.